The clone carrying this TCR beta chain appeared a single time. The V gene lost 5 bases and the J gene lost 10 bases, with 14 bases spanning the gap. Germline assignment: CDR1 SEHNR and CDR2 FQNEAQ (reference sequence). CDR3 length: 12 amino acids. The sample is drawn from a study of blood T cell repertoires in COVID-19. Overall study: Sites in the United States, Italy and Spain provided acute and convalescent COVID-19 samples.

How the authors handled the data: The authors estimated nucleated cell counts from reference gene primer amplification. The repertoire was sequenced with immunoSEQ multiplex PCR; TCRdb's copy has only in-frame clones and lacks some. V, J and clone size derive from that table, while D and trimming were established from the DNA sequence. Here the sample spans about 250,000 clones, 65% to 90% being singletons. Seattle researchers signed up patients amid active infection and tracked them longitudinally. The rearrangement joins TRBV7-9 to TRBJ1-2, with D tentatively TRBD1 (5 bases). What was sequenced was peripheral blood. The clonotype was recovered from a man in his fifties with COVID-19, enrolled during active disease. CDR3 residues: CASSVDKRAYTF. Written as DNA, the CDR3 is TGTGCCAGCAGCGTGGACAAGCGGGCCTACACCTTC.